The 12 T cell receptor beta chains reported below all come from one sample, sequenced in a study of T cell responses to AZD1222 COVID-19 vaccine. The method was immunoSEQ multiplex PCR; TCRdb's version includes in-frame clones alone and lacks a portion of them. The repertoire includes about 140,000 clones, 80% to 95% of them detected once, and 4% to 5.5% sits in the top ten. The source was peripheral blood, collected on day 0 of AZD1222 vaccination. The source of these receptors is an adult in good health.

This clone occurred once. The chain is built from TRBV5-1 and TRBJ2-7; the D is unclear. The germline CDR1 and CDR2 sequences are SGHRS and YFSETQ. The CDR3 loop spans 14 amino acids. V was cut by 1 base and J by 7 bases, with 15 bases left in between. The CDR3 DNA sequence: TGCGCCAGCAGCTTGACGTCAGGACCTACTGAGCAGTACTTC. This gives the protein CASSLTSGPTEQYF.

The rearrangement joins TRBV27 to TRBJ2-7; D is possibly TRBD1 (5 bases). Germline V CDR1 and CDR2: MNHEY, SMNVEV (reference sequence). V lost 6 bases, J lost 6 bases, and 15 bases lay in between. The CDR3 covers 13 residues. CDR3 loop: CASRSDRYGEQYF. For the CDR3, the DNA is TGTGCCAGCAGATCCGACAGATACGGCGAGCAGTACTTC.

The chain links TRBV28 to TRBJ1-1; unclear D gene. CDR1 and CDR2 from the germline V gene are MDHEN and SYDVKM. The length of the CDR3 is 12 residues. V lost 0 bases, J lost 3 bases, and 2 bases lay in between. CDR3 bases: TGTGCCAGCAGTTTATGGGACACTGAAGCTTTCTTT. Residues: CASSLWDTEAFF.

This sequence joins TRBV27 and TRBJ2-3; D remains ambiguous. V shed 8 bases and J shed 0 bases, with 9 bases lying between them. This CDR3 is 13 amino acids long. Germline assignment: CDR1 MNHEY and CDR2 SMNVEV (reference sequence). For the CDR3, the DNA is TGTGCCAGCGGGCCGGGCAGCACAGATACGCAGTATTTT. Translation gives CASGPGSTDTQYF.

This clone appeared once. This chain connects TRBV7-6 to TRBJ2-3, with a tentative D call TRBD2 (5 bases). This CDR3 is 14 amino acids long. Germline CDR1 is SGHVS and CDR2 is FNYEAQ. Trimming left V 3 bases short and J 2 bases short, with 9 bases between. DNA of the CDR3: TGTGCCAGCAGCTTCAGCGGATCCACAGATACGCAGTATTTT. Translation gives CASSFSGSTDTQYF.

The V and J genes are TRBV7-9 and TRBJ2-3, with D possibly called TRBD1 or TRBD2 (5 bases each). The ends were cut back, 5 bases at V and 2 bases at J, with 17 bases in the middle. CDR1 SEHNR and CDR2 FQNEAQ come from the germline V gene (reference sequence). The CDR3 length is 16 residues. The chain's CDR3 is CASSLGTVDNTDTQYF. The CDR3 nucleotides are TGTGCCAGCAGCCTCGGGACGGTCGATAACACAGATACGCAGTATTTT.

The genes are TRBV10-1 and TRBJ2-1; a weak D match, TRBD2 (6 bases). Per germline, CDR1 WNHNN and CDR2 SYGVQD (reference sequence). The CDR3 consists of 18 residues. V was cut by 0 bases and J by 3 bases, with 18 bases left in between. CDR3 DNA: TGCGCCAGCAGTGAGTCCCGTACTGGGACTCCTAACTACAATGAGCAGTTCTTC. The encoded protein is CASSESRTGTPNYNEQFF.

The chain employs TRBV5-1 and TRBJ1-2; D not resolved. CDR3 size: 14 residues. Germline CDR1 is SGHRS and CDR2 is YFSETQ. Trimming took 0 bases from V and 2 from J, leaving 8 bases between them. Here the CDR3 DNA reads TGCGCCAGCAGCTTGGGCCAGCTCAACTATGGCTACACCTTC. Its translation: CASSLGQLNYGYTF.

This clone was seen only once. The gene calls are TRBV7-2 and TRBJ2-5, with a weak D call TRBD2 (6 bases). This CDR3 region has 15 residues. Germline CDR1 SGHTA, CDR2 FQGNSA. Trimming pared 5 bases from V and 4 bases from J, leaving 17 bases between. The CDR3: CASSPGDEARETQYF. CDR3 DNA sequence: TGTGCCAGCAGCCCGGGGGACGAGGCGCGAGAGACCCAGTACTTC.

DNA of the CDR3: TGTGCCAGCAGTTTTAGCGGGGGGGACCAAGAGACCCAGTACTTC. It encodes CASSFSGGDQETQYF. The V and J genes are TRBV6-6 and TRBJ2-5, with 11 bases that match TRBD2. CDR1 MNHNY and CDR2 SVGAGI come from the germline V gene (reference sequence). The CDR3 has 15 amino acids. With 4 bases clipped from V and 0 bases from J, the junction kept 1 base outside the gene matches.

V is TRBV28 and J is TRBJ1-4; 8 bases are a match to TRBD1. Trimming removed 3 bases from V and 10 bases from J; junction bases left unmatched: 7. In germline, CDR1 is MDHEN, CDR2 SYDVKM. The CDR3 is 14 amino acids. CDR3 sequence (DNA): TGTGCCAGCAGTTTGAGGCAGGGGGCGGGAAAACTGTTTTTT. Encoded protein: CASSLRQGAGKLFF.

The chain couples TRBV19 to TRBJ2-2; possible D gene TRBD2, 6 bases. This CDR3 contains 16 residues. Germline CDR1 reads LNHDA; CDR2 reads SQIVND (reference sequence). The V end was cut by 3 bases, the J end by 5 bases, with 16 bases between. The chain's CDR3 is CASSMSGRRGTGELFF. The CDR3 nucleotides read TGTGCCAGTAGTATGAGCGGGCGAAGGGGTACCGGGGAGCTGTTTTTT.